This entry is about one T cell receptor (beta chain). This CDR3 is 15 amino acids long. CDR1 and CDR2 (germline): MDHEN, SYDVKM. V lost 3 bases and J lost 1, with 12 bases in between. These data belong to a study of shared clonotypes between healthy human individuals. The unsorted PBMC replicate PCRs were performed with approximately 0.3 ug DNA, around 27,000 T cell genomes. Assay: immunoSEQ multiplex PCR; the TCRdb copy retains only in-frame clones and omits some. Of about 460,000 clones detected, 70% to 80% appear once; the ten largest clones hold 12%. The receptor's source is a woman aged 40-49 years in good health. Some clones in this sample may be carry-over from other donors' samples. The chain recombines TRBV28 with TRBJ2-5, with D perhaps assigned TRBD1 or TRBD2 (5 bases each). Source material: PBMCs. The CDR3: CASSLGRDGQETQYF. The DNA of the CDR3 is TGTGCCAGCAGTTTGGGCAGGGACGGCCAAGAGACCCAGTACTTC.